One and the same sample provided the 27 T cell receptor beta chains below, sequenced in a study of blood T cells in healthy people across ages. Using a J-beta primer mix together with a sample-barcoded 5' primer, a second PCR was run for roughly 7 to 11 cycles. TCRdb analysed the 5' RACE reads with MiXCR anew, one entry per CDR3 protein. The sample includes roughly 800,000 distinct CDR3 sequences, around a quarter seen only once; the top ten take 3%. This same sample was also part of a study on T cells of mothers and their children.

Material: blood. These receptors were obtained from a boy aged 5-17 years in good health.

The sample holds one count of this clonotype. The chain joins TRBV4-1 to TRBJ2-5; TRBD2 aligns across 8 bases. The J call could be wrong; TRBJ2-1 is a better fit for the DNA end. This CDR3 has 15 amino acids. Germline loops: CDR1 MGHRA, CDR2 YSYEKL. CDR3 sequence: CASSQDLGTRAEQFF. The CDR3, as DNA: TGCGCCAGCAGCCAAGATTTAGGGACTAGAGCTGAGCAGTTCTTC.

This clonotype occurred many times. CDR3 amino acids: CASSRGATEQYF. The CDR3 DNA reads TGTGCCAGCAGCCGCGGCGCGACCGAGCAGTACTTC. The genes are TRBV3-1 and TRBJ2-7; the D is unclear. V lost 4 bases and J 6 bases, leaving 10 bases between the germline ends. The CDR3 length is 12 residues. Germline CDR1 and CDR2: LGHDT and YNNKEL (reference sequence).

The rearrangement joins TRBV6-5 to TRBJ2-7; 10 bases match TRBD1. The CDR3 is 14 residues long. Per germline, CDR1 MNHEY and CDR2 SVGAGI. Trimming took 1 base from V and 4 from J; bases not matched to a gene: 1. As DNA, the CDR3 is TGTGCCAGCAGTTACTTGGACAGGGGGTACGAGCAGTACTTC. It is translated as CASSYLDRGYEQYF.

This clonotype occurred a few times. The chain couples TRBV25-1 to TRBJ1-2; a possible D gene is TRBD1 (6 bases). V lost 6 bases to trimming and J lost 4 bases, with 15 bases between them. CDR1 MGHDK and CDR2 SYGVNS come from the germline V gene. The CDR3 loop spans 14 amino acids. The chain's CDR3 is CASSQTGSFYGYTF. DNA of the CDR3: TGTGCCAGCAGCCAGACAGGCAGCTTCTATGGCTACACCTTC.

This clonotype has just a few counts. The genes are TRBV7-2 and TRBJ2-7; 8 bases agree with TRBD1. Germline V gene lookup returns CDR1 SGHTA and CDR2 FQGNSA. CDR3 length equals 15 residues. J lost 0 bases, V lost 5 bases, and 6 bases had no gene match. The CDR3 sequence: CASSHSGTGSYEQYF. The CDR3 DNA reads TGTGCCAGCAGCCATTCCGGGACAGGCTCCTACGAGCAGTACTTC.

The chain links TRBV10-3 to TRBJ2-1; 7 bases are shared with TRBD2. The germline gives CDR1 ENHRY, CDR2 SYGVKD. The CDR3 is made up of 19 amino acids. J gave up 0 bases and V 3 bases, and 14 bases lay outside the gene matches. The CDR3 loop reads CAISEPSGEWGSSYNEQFF. The CDR3 bases are TGTGCCATCAGTGAACCTAGCGGCGAGTGGGGGAGCTCCTACAATGAGCAGTTCTTC.

The chain couples TRBV9 to TRBJ2-1, with D unresolved. The V gene's germline CDR1 is SGDLS and CDR2 YYNGEE. V gave up 0 bases and J gave up 0 bases, with 10 bases separating them. The CDR3 is 16 amino acids. The CDR3 here is CASSVAGILSYNEQFF. In DNA, the CDR3 is TGTGCCAGCAGCGTAGCCGGCATACTCTCCTACAATGAGCAGTTCTTC.

The V call is TRBV4-1, the J call TRBJ2-7, with D perhaps matching TRBD2 (5 bases). The CDR3 extends over 16 amino acids. Trimming removed 1 base at V and 2 bases at J, with 15 bases between. Per germline, CDR1 MGHRA and CDR2 YSYEKL. The CDR3 spells CASSQGEDGSAYEQYF. CDR3 bases: TGCGCCAGCAGCCAAGGAGAGGATGGGAGCGCCTACGAGCAGTACTTC.

The rearrangement joins TRBV4-3 to TRBJ2-2; tentative D call: TRBD1 (5 bases). The CDR3 runs to 18 residues. Germline V gives CDR1 LGHNA, CDR2 YSLEER. With 0 bases removed from V and 5 bases from J, the gap between germline ends came to 19 bases. In DNA, the CDR3 is TGCGCCAGCAGCCAAGATCGTCATCTGGGGCTCAAAACCGGGGAGCTGTTTTTT. Protein: CASSQDRHLGLKTGELFF.

The sample holds one count of this clonotype. V usage is TRBV20-1 and J usage is TRBJ2-3; 8 bases line up with TRBD2. CDR3 length: 15 amino acids. Trimming removed 3 bases from V and 1 base from J; junction bases left unmatched: 6. CDR1 and CDR2 from the germline V gene are DFQATT and SNEGSKA (reference sequence). DNA for the CDR3: TGCAGTGCTAGCGGGGGGGGCCGGGGCACAGATACGCAGTATTTT. Its translation: CSASGGGRGTDTQYF.

The chain links TRBV29-1 to TRBJ2-1; TRBD2 matches at 12 bases. Germline CDR1 SQVTM, CDR2 ANQGSEA. J was trimmed by 7 bases and V by 3 bases; bases with no gene match: 4. The CDR3 consists of 14 residues. The DNA for the CDR3 is TGCAGCGTTGATGGACTAGCGGGGATTAATGAGCAGTTCTTC. Translation: CSVDGLAGINEQFF.

V is TRBV10-2 and J is TRBJ2-5; 8 bases align to TRBD2. Germline CDR1 WSHSY, CDR2 SAAADI. This CDR3 comprises 17 residues. V was pared by 6 bases and J by 2 bases, with 14 bases of the junction left unmatched. DNA for the CDR3: TGCGCCAGCAGCCCCTTGGGGACTCGGGGGGGGCAAGAGACCCAGTACTTC. Translated, it gives CASSPLGTRGGQETQYF.

The chain couples TRBV5-1 to TRBJ2-5; D gene unclear. The length of the CDR3 is 14 residues. V lost 6 bases to trimming and J lost 4 bases, with 16 bases between them. Germline V gene sequence: CDR1 SGHRS, CDR2 YFSETQ. CDR3 nucleotide sequence: TGCGCCAGCACCGCCCGTCCCGGCCCAGAGACCCAGTACTTC. Amino acids: CASTARPGPETQYF.

Notes on this clonotype: The germline gene is not matched at one end of the junction; a read error may be the cause. The J gene is TRBJ1-4, the V gene TRBV25-1, with a possible D match to TRBD1 (5 bases). CDR3 length equals 16 residues. Looked up from germline, CDR1 is MGHDK and CDR2 is SYGVNS. DNA of the CDR3: TGTTCCAGCAGTGAAGCCGGGGCCCCAACTAATGAAAAACTGTTTTTT. This encodes CSSSEAGAPTNEKLFF.

This clonotype was recorded a few times. For the CDR3, the DNA is TGTGCCAGCAGCAAGTTTTTGGGGGTGGTTCAGGATACGCAGTATTTT. Its protein product is CASSKFLGVVQDTQYF. V gene TRBV28 combines with J gene TRBJ2-3, with D perhaps matching TRBD1 or TRBD2 (5 bases each). The CDR3 covers 16 residues. Germline V gene lookup returns CDR1 MDHEN and CDR2 SYDVKM. V gave up 6 bases and J gave up 6 bases, with 22 bases separating them. The variable domain in full, with the rest retrieved from reference TRBV28 and TRBJ2-3, is DVKVTQSSRYLVKRTGEKVFLECVQDMDHENMFWYRQDPGLGLRLIYFSYDVKMKEKGDIPEGYSVSREKKERFSLILESASTNQTSMYLCASSKFLGVVQDTQYFGPGTRLTVL.

The V gene is TRBV5-1, the J gene TRBJ2-1; 8 nucleotides agree with TRBD2. Germline V gene lookup returns CDR1 SGHRS and CDR2 YFSETQ. Germline trimming cut 5 bases from V and 3 bases from J; bases unmatched to any gene: 4. This CDR3 has 14 amino acids. The CDR3 DNA sequence: TGCGCCAGCAGAAAAGCGGGGGACTACAATGAGCAGTTCTTC. Residues: CASRKAGDYNEQFF.

This clonotype has more than one count but fewer than ten. V is TRBV5-1 and J is TRBJ2-4; D possibly corresponds to TRBD2 (6 bases). V was cut by 2 bases and J by 1 base, with 16 bases left in between. CDR1 and CDR2 from the germline V gene are SGHRS and YFSETQ. The CDR3 loop spans 17 amino acids. The CDR3 spells CASSLLAGRGAKNIQYF. The CDR3 DNA reads TGCGCCAGCAGCTTACTAGCAGGGAGAGGTGCCAAAAACATTCAGTACTTC. The full variable domain, in which reference TRBV5-1 and TRBJ2-4 provide the parts outside the CDR3, is KAGVTQTPRYLIKTRGQQVTLSCSPISGHRSVSWYQQTPGQGLQFLFEYFSETQRNKGNFPGRFSGRQFSNSRSEMNVSTLELGDSALYLCASSLLAGRGAKNIQYFGAGTRLSVL.

The rearrangement links TRBV12-3 or TRBV12-4 to TRBJ2-5, with TRBD2 matching 7 bases. The DNA end is more similar to TRBJ2-7, so the J call may be wrong. The CDR3 runs to 14 residues. DNA for the CDR3: TGTGCCAGCAGTTCCCATGCGGGGGCCTACGAGCAGTACTTC. Protein product: CASSSHAGAYEQYF.

The chain joins TRBV6-2 or TRBV6-3 to TRBJ2-5; D perhaps matches TRBD2 (6 bases). The CDR3 runs 14 residues. CDR1 MNHEY and CDR2 SVGEGT come from the germline V gene. V shed 7 bases and J shed 1 base, with 13 bases lying between them. The CDR3 loop reads CASITPGSQETQYF. Written as DNA, the CDR3 is TGTGCCAGCATTACCCCCGGGAGCCAAGAGACCCAGTACTTC.

V is TRBV2 and J is TRBJ1-5, with D unresolved. The V and J ends lost 6 bases and 6 bases respectively, with 9 bases between them. The CDR3 runs 12 residues. CDR1 and CDR2 from the germline V gene are SNHLY and FYNNEI. CDR3 nucleotide sequence: TGTGCCAGCAGCCGAATCACTCAGCCCCAGCATTTT. This codes for CASSRITQPQHF.

This clonotype has more than one count but fewer than ten. The chain employs TRBV29-1 and TRBJ2-2; D uncertain. The CDR3 is 15 residues long. Trimming took 4 bases from V and 1 from J, leaving 13 bases between them. In germline, CDR1 is SQVTM, CDR2 ANQGSEA. CDR3 sequence (DNA): TGCAGCGTTGTTTGGGCGAACAAGAACACCGGGGAGCTGTTTTTT. This gives the protein CSVVWANKNTGELFF.

This clonotype came up a few times. The chain has TRBV29-1 and TRBJ2-5; TRBD1 matches 7 bases. J gave up 1 base and V 1 base, and 3 bases lay outside the gene matches. CDR1 is SQVTM and CDR2 is ANQGSEA in the germline V gene. This CDR3 has 14 residues. The CDR3 protein is CSVEGQGIQETQYF. DNA of the CDR3: TGCAGCGTTGAAGGACAGGGAATCCAAGAGACCCAGTACTTC.

The rearrangement links TRBV19 to TRBJ2-7; a weak D match, TRBD2 (5 bases). The germline gives CDR1 LNHDA, CDR2 SQIVND (reference sequence). This CDR3 comprises 13 residues. With 5 bases removed from V and 4 bases from J, the gap between germline ends came to 12 bases. The CDR3 here is CASSPGLKYEQYF. The CDR3 region has the DNA TGTGCCAGTAGTCCCGGACTTAAGTACGAGCAGTACTTC.

This clonotype was counted a few times. The gene calls are TRBV20-1 and TRBJ2-5; tentatively, D is TRBD2 (6 bases). The germline V gene has CDR1 DFQATT and CDR2 SNEGSKA (reference sequence). The CDR3 spans 16 residues. V shed 6 bases and J shed 5 bases, with 25 bases lying between them. CDR3 region: CSAGTLVRSFRETQYF. In DNA, the CDR3 is TGCAGTGCCGGGACTCTCGTCCGGTCGTTTAGGGAGACCCAGTACTTC.

This clonotype was counted only a few times. This sequence joins TRBV7-3 and TRBJ2-1; TRBD2 agrees at 14 bases. Trimming cost V 4 bases and J 5 bases; bases outside gene matches: 7. CDR1 SGHTA and CDR2 FQGTGA come from the germline V gene. The CDR3 totals 17 residues. The CDR3 region is CASSSGLAGGGNNEQFF. The CDR3, as DNA: TGTGCCAGCAGCTCCGGACTAGCGGGGGGCGGGAACAATGAGCAGTTCTTC.

This clonotype was seen only a few times. This CDR3 fails to terminate in the conserved phenylalanine or tryptophan, so it likely reflects a read error. This chain links TRBV6-4 with TRBJ2-5; 12 bases are a match to TRBD2. The V gene's germline CDR1 is MRHNA and CDR2 SNTAGT. This CDR3 contains 15 residues. Trimming took 6 bases from V and 1 from J; bases not matched to a gene: 3. The CDR3 here is CASSPTSGGQETQYL. The CDR3 region has the DNA TGTGCCAGCAGCCCGACTAGCGGGGGCCAAGAGACCCAGTACCTC.

CDR3 nucleotide sequence: TGTGCCAGCAGCTTAGTCTACACTAGCGGGAGGCCAGATACGCAGTATTTT. Translation: CASSLVYTSGRPDTQYF. The chain carries TRBV11-2 and TRBJ2-3, with 12 bases aligning to TRBD2. Germline CDR1 and CDR2: SGHAT and FQNNGV. There are 17 residues in the CDR3. Germline trimming cut 1 base from V and 4 bases from J; bases unmatched to any gene: 6. Combining the CDR3 with reference TRBV11-2 and TRBJ2-3 gives the whole variable domain EAGVAQSPRYKIIEKRQSVAFWCNPISGHATLYWYQQILGQGPKLLIQFQNNGVVDDSQLPKDRFSAERLKGVDSTLKIQPAKLEDSAVYLCASSLVYTSGRPDTQYFGPGTRLTVL.